The sequence of this T cell receptor beta chain was determined in a study of vaccination effects on CD4 cells after COVID-19. Germline V lookup: CDR1 DFQATT, CDR2 SNEGSKA (reference sequence). The CDR3 has 11 amino acids. Deletions cut 6 bases from V and 6 bases from J, with 12 bases between. Measured with immunoSEQ multiplex PCR; TCRdb has only the in-frame clones, and not every one. The table includes some 17,000 clones, over 65% detected once. Ahead of sequencing, the ViraFEST assay grew antigen-specific CD4+ T cells using viral peptide pools. Once cultured for around 11 days, the cells underwent separation to obtain CD4+ T cells. This person caught SARS-CoV-2 sometime from March to December 2020, and PCR testing confirmed the infection. Two-dose BNT162b2 or mRNA-1273 vaccination was given to participants. Turning to this clone: Its antigen is currently unknown.

The sequence derives from a human donor who had a prior SARS-CoV-2 infection. The V gene is TRBV20-1, the J gene TRBJ2-7, with D perhaps TRBD2 (7 bases). The sample here was CD4+ T cells from PBMCs cultured with SARS-CoV-2 spike peptides, taken after COVID-19 vaccination. The CDR3 region is CSAYGGAEQYF. The DNA of the CDR3 is TGCAGTGCATATGGGGGGGCCGAGCAGTACTTC.